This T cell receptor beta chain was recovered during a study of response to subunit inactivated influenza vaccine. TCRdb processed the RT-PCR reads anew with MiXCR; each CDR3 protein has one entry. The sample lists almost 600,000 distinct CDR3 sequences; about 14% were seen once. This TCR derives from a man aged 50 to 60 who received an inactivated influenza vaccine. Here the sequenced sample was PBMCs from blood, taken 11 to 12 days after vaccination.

CDR3 sequence (DNA): TGTGCCAGCAGCTTAGCTAGCGGGAGGGCCTGGGAGACCCAGTACTTC. Translating it yields CASSLASGRAWETQYF. The V and J genes are TRBV7-2 and TRBJ2-5, with TRBD2 matching over 11 bases. The V gene end was trimmed by 0 bases and the J gene end by 5 bases; junction bases not matched to a gene: 5. Germline CDR1 and CDR2: SGHTA and FQGNSA. This CDR3 has 16 residues.